This TCR beta chain was identified in a study of blood T cell repertoires in COVID-19. The wider study: T cells, B-cell-depleted T cells, or PBMCs provided the cDNA or gDNA that served as material.

Source study methods: The authors estimated nucleated cell counts from reference gene primer amplification. Clones were read by immunoSEQ multiplex PCR, and TCRdb kept only the in-frame ones, dropping some. V, J and clone size are those of that table, while D and trimming were read from the DNA. This sample has about 110,000 clones, with under 85% found just once. CDR3 length: 13 residues. Germline loops: CDR1 LGHDT, CDR2 YNNKEL (reference sequence). V gave up 4 bases and J gave up 6 bases, with 12 bases separating them. This TCR came from a woman in her seventies with acute or convalescent COVID-19. V gene TRBV3-1 (or the pseudogene TRBV3-2) combines with J gene TRBJ1-2; D may be TRBD1 (5 bases). The sample comprised peripheral blood. Here the CDR3 reads CASSLGEGHGYTF. CDR3 in DNA: TGTGCCAGCAGCCTAGGGGAGGGCCATGGCTACACCTTC.